Below, 26 T cell receptor beta chains from the same sample are listed, as sequenced in a study of shared clonotypes between healthy human individuals. Libraries were prepared by immunoSEQ multiplex PCR; TCRdb keeps only in-frame clonotypes and omits some of them. The profile covers about 960,000 clones, with approximately 76% appearing a single time and around 1.5% taken by the ten largest. The sequencing input was memory CD4+ T cells sorted from blood. Documented subset: CD45RA-negative fraction. The receptors were sampled from a man aged 18 to 35 in good health.

This clone has at least ten counts. The chain employs TRBV4-2 and TRBJ2-5, with TRBD2 as a possible D gene (7 bases). This CDR3 region has 13 residues. V lost 4 bases and J lost 5, with 11 bases in between. The germline V gene encodes CDR1 LGHNA and CDR2 YNFKEQ. The CDR3 DNA sequence: TGTGCCAGCAGCCCCGGGGGGCTCGAGACCCAGTACTTC. Amino acids: CASSPGGLETQYF.

This rearrangement joins TRBV11-3 to TRBJ2-5, with TRBD1 as a possible D gene (5 bases). The CDR3 consists of 16 residues. V lost 3 bases to trimming and J lost 9 bases, with 23 bases between them. CDR1 is SGHNT and CDR2 is YENEEA in the germline V gene. CDR3 bases: TGTGCCAGCAGCTTCCCTTACCCGACAGCCGCCCAGGCCCAGTACTTC. Residues: CASSFPYPTAAQAQYF.

The chain employs TRBV7-2 and TRBJ2-1; 15 bases are shared with TRBD2. The CDR3 sequence is 15 residues long. The ends lost 4 bases at V and 12 bases at J; junction bases unmatched: 7. Germline lookup yields CDR1 SGHTA and CDR2 FQGNSA. The CDR3 sequence is CASSSGLAGGDGQFF. In DNA, the CDR3 is TGTGCCAGCAGCTCCGGACTAGCGGGAGGGGATGGGCAGTTCTTC.

As for this clone: The identical CDR3 is also encoded by other nucleotide sequences in the sample. The chain has TRBV6-5 and TRBJ2-1; tentative D call: TRBD1 (6 bases). Trimming shortened V by 2 bases and J by 5 bases, and 7 bases separated the two germline ends. The germline gives CDR1 MNHEY, CDR2 SVGAGI. CDR3 length: 13 residues. The CDR3 bases are TGTGCCAGCAGTTACGGGACAAACAATGAGCAGTTCTTC. Translation gives CASSYGTNNEQFF.

The genes are TRBV27 and TRBJ2-3; D could derive from TRBD1 or TRBD2 (6 bases each). Trimming shortened V by 10 bases and J by 2 bases, and 16 bases separated the two germline ends. From germline, CDR1 is MNHEY and CDR2 SMNVEV (reference sequence). This CDR3 has 14 amino acids. CDR3 in DNA: TGTGCCACCCTGCGGAGGGGGGCCACAGATACGCAGTATTTT. Translating gives CATLRRGATDTQYF.

The genes are TRBV6-1 and TRBJ1-3; no reliable D call. Trimming stripped 2 bases from V and 0 bases from J, with 11 bases between. CDR3 length equals 16 residues. In germline, CDR1 is MNHNS, CDR2 SASEGT. CDR3 protein: CASSESGTHSGNTIYF. CDR3 nucleotides: TGTGCCAGCAGTGAAAGCGGCACGCACTCTGGAAACACCATATATTTT.

As DNA, the CDR3 is TGCGCCAGCAGCCCCGGCGGCGGGGGGGATGGCGAGCAGTACTTC. Encoded protein: CASSPGGGGDGEQYF. This chain uses TRBV5-1 with TRBJ2-7, with 9 bases aligning to TRBD2. The germline gives CDR1 SGHRS, CDR2 YFSETQ. J gave up 6 bases and V 4 bases, and 11 bases lay outside the gene matches. The CDR3 contains 15 residues.

The rearrangement uses TRBV19 and TRBJ2-1; tentatively, D is TRBD2 (7 bases). The germline CDR1 and CDR2 sequences are LNHDA and SQIVND (reference sequence). Trimming removed 5 bases from V and 10 bases from J, with 12 bases in between. This CDR3 spans 12 amino acids. In DNA, the CDR3 is TGTGCCAGTAGTGGGGGGGGCTGGGAGCAGTTCTTC. This encodes CASSGGGWEQFF. Complete variable domain (other parts from reference TRBV19 and TRBJ2-1): DGGITQSPKYLFRKEGQNVTLSCEQNLNHDAMYWYRQDPGQGLRLIYYSQIVNDFQKGDIAEGYSVSREKKESFPLTVTSAQKNPTAFYLCASSGGGWEQFFGPGTRLTVL.

The chain uses TRBV30 and TRBJ2-1, with TRBD2 matching 12 bases. V lost 5 bases to trimming and J lost 6 bases; unmatched junction nucleotides: 11. This CDR3 spans 16 amino acids. Germline V gives CDR1 GTSNPN, CDR2 SVGIG (reference sequence). This chain's CDR3 is CAWGQLAGGLRNEQFF. CDR3 sequence (DNA): TGTGCCTGGGGACAGCTAGCGGGGGGGCTACGCAATGAGCAGTTCTTC.

The sample holds a few counts of this clone. The chain combines TRBV5-6 with TRBJ2-7; tentative D call: TRBD1 (5 bases). Germline-derived CDR1 and CDR2 are SGHDT and YYEEEE. This CDR3 contains 12 residues. Trimming removed 7 bases at V and 5 bases at J, with 13 bases between. The CDR3 DNA reads as TGTGCCAGCTCCCGACAGAGCCACGAGCAGTACTTC. This gives the protein CASSRQSHEQYF.

The chain joins TRBV2 to TRBJ1-1; D is perhaps TRBD1 (6 bases). Germline CDR1 SNHLY, CDR2 FYNNEI. The CDR3 covers 14 residues. V lost 6 bases, J lost 4 bases, and 15 bases lay in between. The CDR3 DNA reads TGTGCCAGCAGACGGGACACCGGGGGCACTGAAGCTTTCTTT. Its protein is CASRRDTGGTEAFF.

This chain links TRBV11-2 with TRBJ1-5; D gene uncertain. V gave up 3 bases and J gave up 5 bases, with 8 bases separating them. CDR1 and CDR2 (germline): SGHAT, FQNNGV. This CDR3 region has 13 residues. In DNA form, the CDR3 reads TGTGCCAGCAGCTTCCGGAACGATCAGCCCCAGCATTTT. It yields the protein CASSFRNDQPQHF.

This chain uses TRBV2 with TRBJ1-4, with D uncertain. CDR3 size: 12 residues. Germline-derived CDR1 and CDR2 are SNHLY and FYNNEI. Trimming stripped 6 bases from V and 3 bases from J, with 5 bases between. The CDR3 sequence: CASSGPNEKLFF. The CDR3 region has the DNA TGTGCCAGCAGCGGACCTAATGAAAAACTGTTTTTT.

The DNA of the CDR3 is TGCGCCAGCAGCTTGAGGGCTAGCGGGGGAGGCGATACGCAGTATTTT. Amino acids: CASSLRASGGGDTQYF. The chain uses TRBV5-1 and TRBJ2-3, with 10 bases matching TRBD2. Germline CDR1 and CDR2: SGHRS and YFSETQ. V trimming: 1 base; J trimming: 6 bases; junction bases outside the gene matches: 8. The CDR3 loop spans 16 amino acids.

This clone was detected many times. Other DNA sequences within the sample encode an identical CDR3. The chain carries TRBV4-1 and TRBJ1-1; no firm D call. V shed 2 bases and J shed 1 base, with 8 bases lying between them. Germline CDR1 and CDR2: MGHRA and YSYEKL. The CDR3 extends over 14 amino acids. As DNA, the CDR3 is TGCGCCAGCAGCCAATTCCGCGGGAACACTGAAGCTTTCTTT. Residues: CASSQFRGNTEAFF.

The CDR3 sequence: CAWSLLGTGSYEQYF. The CDR3 bases are TGTGCCTGGAGTTTACTCGGGACAGGGTCCTACGAGCAGTACTTC. The V gene is TRBV30, the J gene TRBJ2-7, with 9 nucleotides matching TRBD1. The CDR3 is 15 amino acids. J was trimmed by 1 base and V by 2 bases; bases with no gene match: 6. Germline V gene sequence: CDR1 GTSNPN, CDR2 SVGIG (reference sequence). Drawing the rest from reference TRBV30 and TRBJ2-7, the complete variable domain is SQTIHQWPATLVQPVGSPLSLECTVEGTSNPNLYWYRQAAGRGLQLLFYSVGIGQISSEVPQNLSASRPQDRQFILSSKKLLLSDSGFYLCAWSLLGTGSYEQYFGPGTRLTVT.

In the case of this clone: This sample also contains other DNA sequences that code for the same CDR3. The chain is built from TRBV5-1 and TRBJ2-5; TRBD1 agrees at 8 bases. V shed 5 bases and J 1 base; nucleotides not matched to a gene: 4. Germline V gene sequence: CDR1 SGHRS, CDR2 YFSETQ. The CDR3 consists of 14 residues. DNA of the CDR3: TGCGCCAGCAGTGGGACAGGTGGCCAAGAGACCCAGTACTTC. It is translated as CASSGTGGQETQYF.

Comment on this clone: The sample has other DNA sequences that encode this CDR3 too. The rearrangement joins TRBV7-2 to TRBJ1-1; D gene uncertain. This CDR3 is 14 amino acids long. Trimming removed 1 base at V and 5 bases at J, with 11 bases between. The germline CDR1 and CDR2 sequences are SGHTA and FQGNSA. DNA of the CDR3: TGTGCCAGCAGCTTAGGACTGGGCGGGACTGAAGCTTTCTTT. Translation: CASSLGLGGTEAFF.

V and J are TRBV7-2 and TRBJ2-1, with 11 bases aligning to TRBD2. The germline gives CDR1 SGHTA, CDR2 FQGNSA. After removal of 5 bases from V and 5 bases from J, the junction contained 5 bases not matched to a gene. CDR3 length equals 15 residues. In DNA form, the CDR3 reads TGTGCCAGCAGCCAACTAGCGGGAGTAAACAATGAGCAGTTCTTC. Residues: CASSQLAGVNNEQFF.

The chain couples TRBV7-2 to TRBJ2-3; 14 bases fit TRBD2. Germline values: CDR1 SGHTA, CDR2 FQGNSA. With V trimmed by 4 bases and J by 8 bases, 5 bases remained unmatched. The CDR3 has 15 residues. CDR3 amino acids: CASSSGLAGAATQYF. CDR3 DNA: TGTGCCAGCAGCTCGGGACTAGCGGGAGCGGCTACGCAGTATTTT.

This clone was observed a handful of times. V usage is TRBV6-6 and J usage is TRBJ1-2; unclear D gene. Germline-derived CDR1 and CDR2 are MNHNY and SVGAGI (reference sequence). CDR3 length: 16 amino acids. V lost 4 bases to trimming and J lost 1 base, with 16 bases between them. The CDR3 DNA reads as TGTGCCAGCAGTTCCCAAAGATTACCCTATAACTATGGCTACACCTTC. Its protein product is CASSSQRLPYNYGYTF.

The rearrangement links TRBV5-6 to TRBJ2-5; possible D gene TRBD2, 5 bases. Germline lookup yields CDR1 SGHDT and CDR2 YYEEEE. V lost 4 bases and J 0 bases, leaving 19 bases between the germline ends. The CDR3 runs 17 residues. CDR3 sequence: CASSKPGWLLDQETQYF. Here the CDR3 DNA reads TGTGCCAGCAGCAAACCGGGATGGTTGTTAGACCAAGAGACCCAGTACTTC.

This clone turned up a few times. This chain connects TRBV4-1 to TRBJ1-4; maybe TRBD1 (6 bases). The germline V and J ends were trimmed by 6 bases and 0 bases, with 11 bases remaining between them. Germline CDR1 is MGHRA and CDR2 is YSYEKL. CDR3 size: 15 residues. The CDR3 reads CASRSQGTTNEKLFF. The CDR3 DNA sequence: TGCGCCAGCAGGTCACAGGGTACAACTAATGAAAAACTGTTTTTT.

The chain is built from TRBV30 and TRBJ2-7, with 11 positions matching TRBD2. The V and J ends lost 1 base and 1 base, in that order; junction bases with no gene match: 6. The germline V gene has CDR1 GTSNPN and CDR2 SVGIG (reference sequence). The length of the CDR3 is 16 residues. CDR3 sequence (DNA): TGTGCCTGGAGTGGGTTGACTAGCGGGGAATCCTACGAGCAGTACTTC. This sequence encodes CAWSGLTSGESYEQYF.

Here the CDR3 reads CASSPLGAEETQYF. CDR3 sequence (DNA): TGTGCCAGCAGTCCCCTCGGAGCGGAAGAGACCCAGTACTTC. This chain joins TRBV27 and TRBJ2-5, with D maybe TRBD2 (5 bases). Trimming left V 5 bases short and J 3 bases short, with 13 bases between. The CDR3 loop spans 14 amino acids. CDR1 and CDR2 (germline): MNHEY, SMNVEV (reference sequence).

The rearrangement uses TRBV7-8 and TRBJ1-1; D is ambiguous. Trimming left V 1 base short and J 7 bases short, with 7 bases between. There are 12 residues in the CDR3. CDR1 and CDR2 from the germline V gene are SGHVS and FQNEAQ. CDR3 DNA: TGTGCCAGCAGCTTAGAAGGCATTGAAGCTTTCTTT. Translation: CASSLEGIEAFF.